One T cell receptor (beta chain) is described in this entry. Study processing details: Reference gene primer amplification gave nucleated cell count estimates. Generated by immunoSEQ multiplex PCR, the TCRdb table keeps only in-frame clones and is missing some. The V and J calls and clone size come from that table; D and trimming were worked out from the DNA. The profile covers some 300,000 clones, with over 85% appearing a single time and over 8.5% taken by the ten largest. The record originates from a study of blood T cell repertoires in COVID-19. Study background: Samples representing acute and convalescent COVID-19 were sourced from the United States, Italy and Spain. PBMCs, B-cell-depleted T cells, or T cells were the source of the cDNA or gDNA that made up the material.

The sequencing input was PBMCs or T cells enriched from blood (not recorded which). The source of this sequence is a woman under 40 who had recovered from COVID-19.

In DNA form, the CDR3 reads TGTGCCAGTAGTATACCCGGGACAGGTAACCACGAGCAGTACTTC. It is translated as CASSIPGTGNHEQYF. The chain links TRBV19 to TRBJ2-7; the match to TRBD1 covers 8 bases. The J segment lost 5 bases and the V segment lost 2 bases, leaving 8 bases of the junction unmatched. This CDR3 is 15 amino acids long. The germline V gene has CDR1 LNHDA and CDR2 SQIVND (reference sequence). The entire variable domain, with the rest obtained from reference TRBV19 and TRBJ2-7, is as follows: DGGITQSPKYLFRKEGQNVTLSCEQNLNHDAMYWYRQDPGQGLRLIYYSQIVNDFQKGDIAEGYSVSREKKESFPLTVTSAQKNPTAFYLCASSIPGTGNHEQYFGPGTRLTVT.